This passage covers 7 T cell receptor beta chains from one sample sequenced in a study of blood T cell repertoires in COVID-19. Sequencing used immunoSEQ multiplex PCR; TCRdb keeps in-frame clones, though not all of them. The table includes almost 300,000 clones, approximately 89% detected once. The sequenced sample was peripheral blood. These receptors were obtained from a woman aged 30 to 39 with COVID-19, enrolled during active disease.

This clone appeared once. The chain is built from TRBV19 and TRBJ2-3, with D possibly TRBD2 on 5 matching bases. Looked up from germline, CDR1 is LNHDA and CDR2 is SQIVND (reference sequence). The CDR3 extends over 15 amino acids. The V and J ends lost 3 bases and 1 base respectively, with 11 bases between them. The CDR3: CASSILGRGTDTQYF. DNA for the CDR3: TGTGCCAGTAGTATCCTAGGGCGGGGCACAGATACGCAGTATTTT.

This clone came up once. The V call is TRBV11-2, the J call TRBJ2-3, with TRBD2 matching over 7 bases. With 3 bases clipped from V and 5 bases from J, the junction kept 8 bases outside the gene matches. The CDR3 consists of 15 residues. Looked up from germline, CDR1 is SGHAT and CDR2 is FQNNGV. CDR3 bases: TGTGCCAGCAGCTTGGTGGCGGGGGAGAAAGATACGCAGTATTTT. Its protein is CASSLVAGEKDTQYF.

The gene calls are TRBV12-3 or TRBV12-4 and TRBJ1-2; D is possibly TRBD1 (6 bases). Trimming left V 6 bases short and J 1 base short, with 9 bases between. The CDR3 loop spans 13 amino acids. CDR3 sequence reads: CASRKQGNYGYTF. CDR3 sequence (DNA): TGTGCCAGCAGAAAACAGGGTAACTATGGCTACACCTTC.

The chain carries TRBV23-1 and TRBJ1-2; TRBD1 is a possible D gene (5 bases). TRBV23-1 is classed as an ORF, of uncertain function. With 0 bases removed from V and 5 bases from J, the gap between germline ends came to 10 bases. CDR3 size: 14 residues. In DNA, the CDR3 is TGCGCCAGCAGTCAATCAGGGGCTCGATATGGCTACACCTTC. Its translation is CASSQSGARYGYTF.

This clone came up a few times. The CDR3 is CASSLKGASYNEQFF. Written as DNA, the CDR3 is TGCGCCAGCAGCTTAAAGGGAGCGTCCTACAATGAGCAGTTCTTC. The chain couples TRBV5-1 to TRBJ2-1; D is perhaps TRBD2 (5 bases). The V and J ends lost 2 bases and 1 base respectively, with 10 bases between them. The length of the CDR3 is 15 residues. Germline V gene sequence: CDR1 SGHRS, CDR2 YFSETQ.

The chain is built from TRBV5-1 and TRBJ2-3; the match to TRBD2 covers 9 bases. CDR3 length: 15 amino acids. V shed 5 bases, J shed 1 base, and the junction held 5 bases outside the gene matches. The V gene's germline CDR1 is SGHRS and CDR2 YFSETQ. CDR3 residues: CASSQRGDRTDTQYF. The CDR3 DNA sequence: TGCGCCAGCAGTCAGCGGGGGGATCGCACAGATACGCAGTATTTT.

This chain links TRBV19 with TRBJ2-7, with D hard to call. Looked up from germline, CDR1 is LNHDA and CDR2 is SQIVND (reference sequence). Trimming removed 1 base from V and 7 bases from J, with 8 bases in between. The CDR3 loop spans 12 amino acids. CDR3 residues: CASSIGTGEQYF. Here the CDR3 DNA reads TGTGCCAGTAGTATAGGAACGGGTGAGCAGTACTTC.